The rows below give T cell receptor beta chains drawn from one sample of a study of blood T cell repertoires in COVID-19. The protocol was immunoSEQ multiplex PCR, while the TCRdb copy is restricted to in-frame clones and leaves out a portion. This table has 60,000 to 75,000 clones, roughly 90% appearing once. The source material was peripheral blood. The receptors were gathered from a human donor in a cohort sampled during active COVID-19. CDR3s include the opening cysteine and the closing phenylalanine or tryptophan. Each record gives: CDR3 DNA, CDR3 protein, D gene, clone size, J gene, CDR3 length, V gene. A D gene is named only where the DNA matches it firmly. Where a row states a size, it is once, few, many or the class of an expanded clone; other rows omit it.

DNA: TGTGCCAGCAGAGTCTCCGGGACAGGGGCGAATGAGCAGTTCTTC; CDR3: CASRVSGTGANEQFF; D: TRBD1; size: -; J: TRBJ2-1; length: 15; V: TRBV28
DNA: TGCAGCGTTGAATTGTCAGGGATTGGGATGAACACTGAAGCTTTCTTT; CDR3: CSVELSGIGMNTEAFF; D: -; size: -; J: TRBJ1-1; length: 16; V: TRBV29-1
DNA: TGTGCCAGCTCACCAAGGACAGGGGGCGACGAGCAGTACTTC; CDR3: CASSPRTGGDEQYF; D: TRBD1; size: -; J: TRBJ2-7; length: 14; V: TRBV18
DNA: TGCGCCAGCAGCCGGCGACAGGGGGCCTCTGGCTACACCTTC; CDR3: CASSRRQGASGYTF; D: TRBD1; size: -; J: TRBJ1-2; length: 14; V: TRBV4-3
DNA: TGCGCCAGCAGCCCACTAGCGGGAGGACCCGCCACCGGGGAGCTGTTTTTT; CDR3: CASSPLAGGPATGELFF; D: TRBD2; size: -; J: TRBJ2-2; length: 17; V: TRBV4-3
DNA: TGTGCCAGCATACAGGGGACTGAAGCTTTCTTT; CDR3: CASIQGTEAFF; D: TRBD1; size: -; J: TRBJ1-1; length: 11; V: TRBV2
DNA: TGTGCCAGCAGTTTGAATCCGGGACAGGGCGGGGAGCTGTTTTTT; CDR3: CASSLNPGQGGELFF; D: TRBD1; size: -; J: TRBJ2-2; length: 15; V: TRBV7-7
DNA: TGCGCCAGCAGCTATACCGGGACTAGCGGTCCAACGAGGTTGGGCGAGCAGTACTTC; CDR3: CASSYTGTSGPTRLGEQYF; D: TRBD2; size: -; J: TRBJ2-7; length: 19; V: TRBV5-1
DNA: TGTGCCAGCAGCTTCACCTCCGGGACTCTCAACAATGAGCAGTTCTTC; CDR3: CASSFTSGTLNNEQFF; D: -; size: -; J: TRBJ2-1; length: 16; V: TRBV7-6
DNA: TGCAGCGTTCTGGACTTCGGAAACACCATATATTTT; CDR3: CSVLDFGNTIYF; D: -; size: -; J: TRBJ1-3; length: 12; V: TRBV29-1
DNA: TGTGCCAGCAGTTCCCCGCCTAGCGGGGGACGCATACAGTTCTTC; CDR3: CASSSPPSGGRIQFF; D: TRBD2; size: -; J: TRBJ2-1; length: 15; V: TRBV28
DNA: TGTGCCAGCAGTTTATTGAAAGGACTAATATCTGAGCAGTTCTTC; CDR3: CASSLLKGLISEQFF; D: -; size: -; J: TRBJ2-1; length: 15; V: TRBV28
DNA: TGTGCCAGTATTGGTAGCGGGATCCCTAGCGAGCAGTACTTC; CDR3: CASIGSGIPSEQYF; D: TRBD2; size: once; J: TRBJ2-7; length: 14; V: TRBV19
DNA: TGTGCCAGCAGCTTAGGGACAGCACCGACCCCCTATGGCTACACCTTC; CDR3: CASSLGTAPTPYGYTF; D: -; size: -; J: TRBJ1-2; length: 16; V: TRBV7-9
DNA: TGTGCCAGCAGTCCGGGACAGGGGGCAATAAATCAGCCCCAGCATTTT; CDR3: CASSPGQGAINQPQHF; D: TRBD1; size: -; J: TRBJ1-5; length: 16; V: TRBV6-2/TRBV6-3
DNA: TGTGCCAGCACCTCAAACAGGGGAAGCACAGATACGCAGTATTTT; CDR3: CASTSNRGSTDTQYF; D: TRBD1; size: once; J: TRBJ2-3; length: 15; V: TRBV5-4
DNA: TGTGCCAGCAGCTTAGTTGGTCTAGCGGCTAACACCGGGGAGCTGTTTTTT; CDR3: CASSLVGLAANTGELFF; D: TRBD2; size: -; J: TRBJ2-2; length: 17; V: TRBV11-3
DNA: TGTGCCAGCAGTCGCGATGAGCAGTTCTTC; CDR3: CASSRDEQFF; D: -; size: -; J: TRBJ2-1; length: 10; V: TRBV6-5
DNA: TGTGCCATCAGCACAGGATTGCGGAATGGCTACACCTTC; CDR3: CAISTGLRNGYTF; D: -; size: -; J: TRBJ1-2; length: 13; V: TRBV10-3
DNA: TGCGCCAGCAGGGATAAGGGACAGCCTAATGAAAAACTGTTTTTT; CDR3: CASRDKGQPNEKLFF; D: TRBD1; size: -; J: TRBJ1-4; length: 15; V: TRBV10-2
DNA: TGTGCCAGCAGTTACATGGGGCAATGGACTAGCGGGGGCGATACGCAGTATTTT; CDR3: CASSYMGQWTSGGDTQYF; D: TRBD2; size: once; J: TRBJ2-3; length: 18; V: TRBV6-2/TRBV6-3
DNA: TGTGCCAGCAGTTTTTTCACAGGGGGCGTAACCACTGAAGCTTTCTTT; CDR3: CASSFFTGGVTTEAFF; D: TRBD1; size: -; J: TRBJ1-1; length: 16; V: TRBV28
DNA: TGTGCCAGCAGCCGACTAGCGAGAATTTACAATGAGCAGTTCTTC; CDR3: CASSRLARIYNEQFF; D: TRBD2; size: -; J: TRBJ2-1; length: 15; V: TRBV14
DNA: TGTGCCAGTAGTATAGGGTCAGGGATCACAGATACGCAGTATTTT; CDR3: CASSIGSGITDTQYF; D: -; size: -; J: TRBJ2-3; length: 15; V: TRBV19
DNA: TGTGCCACCAGTGATTTCACAGGGGTAGTTGGCTACACCTTC; CDR3: CATSDFTGVVGYTF; D: TRBD1; size: -; J: TRBJ1-2; length: 14; V: TRBV24-1